This T cell receptor (beta chain) stems from a study of T-cell reconstitution after alpha-beta-depleted transplantation in children. Study results and caveats: About two months after transplant, alpha-beta T cells reportedly came from several hundred expanded graft clones. When one year had passed after transplant, most T-cell counts and diversity came from newly produced T cells. Several patients had high TCRbeta diversity at day 60; it came from surviving recipient T cells and thymic progenitors.

Germline CDR1 SQVTM, CDR2 ANQGSEA. Losses at the gene ends were 7 bases for V and 5 bases for J; bases not matched to a gene: 11. There are 14 residues in the CDR3. This clonotype has ten or more counts. The antigen is unknown. A library of TCRbeta sequences, prepared with unique molecular identifiers, was generated. MiXCR, run by TCRdb on the PCR reads, gives a single entry per CDR3 protein. The data show fewer than 700,000 distinct CDR3 sequences, with approximately 12% seen just once and around 2.2% held by the top ten. This receptor was taken from a male patient between 10 and 17 years old who had a stem cell transplant for acute myeloid leukemia, so the T cells may come from the graft donor. Sequencing was performed on PBMCs, mostly from graft donor cells, taken 360 days after TCRalphabeta/CD19-depleted stem cell transplant. V gene TRBV29-1 combines with J gene TRBJ2-7; 10 bases map to TRBD1. CDR3 sequence (DNA): TGCAGCGCCGACTTCAGGGACAGGGGCCACGAGCAGTACTTC. Translated, it gives CSADFRDRGHEQYF.